The 27 T cell receptor beta chains presented below share a single source sample, sequenced in a study of T cells in Graves' hyperthyroidism and ophthalmopathy. TCR beta CDR3 regions were amplified from RNA. HTBI primers were employed in a first-round RT-PCR of the TCR CDR3. MiXCR, run by TCRdb on the multiplex PCR reads, gives a single entry per CDR3 protein. The data hold a few hundred thousand distinct CDR3 sequences, with less than 20% observed a single time. Sequences were obtained from blood. These receptors were collected from a young woman with Graves' hyperthyroidism.

The V and J genes are TRBV6-1 and TRBJ2-4; 8 bases match TRBD2. This CDR3 is built from 14 residues. The V segment lost 6 bases and the J segment 8 bases; nucleotides outside the gene matches: 9. Germline CDR1 reads MNHNS; CDR2 reads SASEGT. CDR3 region: CASRHSGVRDIQYF. Written as DNA, the CDR3 is TGTGCCAGCAGACATAGCGGGGTCCGGGACATTCAGTACTTC.

This clonotype was recorded a few times. This sequence joins TRBV15 and TRBJ1-1; no clear D. V gave up 5 bases and J gave up 0 bases, with 7 bases separating them. This CDR3 spans 13 amino acids. Germline V gene lookup returns CDR1 LNHNV and CDR2 YYDKDF (reference sequence). CDR3 in amino acids: CATSQDLNTEAFF. CDR3 coding DNA: TGTGCCACCAGCCAGGATTTGAACACTGAAGCTTTCTTT.

This clonotype has a count of ten or more. The V gene is TRBV10-3, the J gene TRBJ2-1; perhaps TRBD2 as D (5 bases). Germline V gene sequence: CDR1 ENHRY, CDR2 SYGVKD. The CDR3 contains 13 residues. CDR3 in amino acids: CANSAGSYNEQFF. The CDR3 bases are TGTGCTAATTCCGCGGGCAGTTACAATGAGCAGTTCTTC.

There are a few counts of this clonotype. The J gene is TRBJ1-1, the V gene TRBV27; tentatively, D is TRBD1 (5 bases). This CDR3 comprises 13 residues. Germline assignment: CDR1 MNHEY and CDR2 SMNVEV (reference sequence). V lost 5 bases and J lost 3, with 10 bases in between. Here the CDR3 reads CASSIGTYTEAFF. The CDR3 DNA reads TGTGCCAGCAGTATCGGGACCTACACTGAAGCTTTCTTT.

The chain is built from TRBV24-1 and TRBJ2-1; D might be TRBD2 (5 bases). Trimming removed 3 bases at V and 5 bases at J, with 13 bases between. CDR1 is KGHDR, CDR2 SFDVKD, per germline. The CDR3 loop spans 15 amino acids. This CDR3 is CATSDDRDPNNEQFF. CDR3 coding DNA: TGTGCCACCAGTGATGACCGGGATCCGAACAATGAGCAGTTCTTC.

The V gene is TRBV11-1, the J gene TRBJ2-3, with 8 nucleotides matching TRBD1. The CDR3 covers 15 residues. Looked up from germline, CDR1 is SGHAT and CDR2 is FQDESV (reference sequence). J gave up 4 bases and V 5 bases, and 8 bases lay outside the gene matches. CDR3 coding DNA: TGTGCCAGCAGCCAGACAGGGGTGGGCGCAGATACGCAGTATTTT. This gives the protein CASSQTGVGADTQYF.

This clonotype was seen many times. The chain carries TRBV28 and TRBJ2-7; tentatively, D is TRBD1 (6 bases). Germline assignment: CDR1 MDHEN and CDR2 SYDVKM. The CDR3 contains 13 residues. Trimming left V 8 bases short and J 2 bases short, with 13 bases between. CDR3 sequence reads: CASDKQGTYEQYF. Here the CDR3 DNA reads TGTGCCAGCGACAAACAGGGAACCTACGAGCAGTACTTC.

This clonotype was seen many times. The chain links TRBV2 to TRBJ2-1, with TRBD2 matching over 7 bases. From germline, CDR1 is SNHLY and CDR2 FYNNEI. V lost 3 bases and J lost 6; bases outside the gene matches: 5. CDR3 length equals 14 residues. The CDR3 reads CASSDWRERNEQFF. CDR3 nucleotide sequence: TGTGCCAGCAGTGATTGGCGGGAGCGCAATGAGCAGTTCTTC.

In the case of this clonotype: The junction departs from the called germline gene at one end, perhaps through a read error. The V call is TRBV7-7, the J call TRBJ2-1, with 10 bases aligning to TRBD1. This CDR3 is 14 amino acids long. Germline CDR1 and CDR2: SSHAT and FNYEAQ (reference sequence). This CDR3 is CASSPGTGANEQFF. The CDR3 DNA reads TGTGCTAGCAGCCCCGGGACAGGGGCCAATGAGCAGTTCTTC.

In this sample, this clonotype turned up many times. The V and J genes are TRBV5-1 and TRBJ2-7, with D perhaps TRBD2 (5 bases). The CDR3 sequence is 16 residues long. Germline assignment: CDR1 SGHRS and CDR2 YFSETQ. Between the trimmed V and J ends, which lost 1 base and 0 bases, there was a span of 14 bases. In nucleotides, the CDR3 is TGCGCCAGCAGCTTGAGCGGTGGACGGAGCTCCTACGAGCAGTACTTC. The encoded protein is CASSLSGGRSSYEQYF.

The sample holds a few counts of this clonotype. This sequence joins TRBV6-1 and TRBJ2-7; no reliable D call. Trimming took 7 bases from V and 2 from J, leaving 6 bases between them. The CDR3 is 11 amino acids. In germline, CDR1 is MNHNS, CDR2 SASEGT. CDR3 in amino acids: CASKTAYEQYF. The CDR3 DNA is TGTGCCAGCAAAACGGCCTACGAGCAGTACTTC.

This clonotype was counted at least ten times. The V call is TRBV7-2, the J call TRBJ2-5, with D unclear. V gave up 5 bases and J gave up 5 bases, with 12 bases separating them. Germline values: CDR1 SGHTA, CDR2 FQGNSA. The length of the CDR3 is 13 residues. The CDR3 bases are TGTGCCAGCAGCAAACCGGGTTTCGAGACCCAGTACTTC. It specifies CASSKPGFETQYF.

This clonotype was counted a few times. The chain uses TRBV20-1 and TRBJ1-5; D might be TRBD1 (6 bases). The germline V and J ends were trimmed by 2 bases and 5 bases, with 10 bases remaining between them. CDR1 DFQATT and CDR2 SNEGSKA come from the germline V gene (reference sequence). The CDR3 loop spans 13 amino acids. CDR3 sequence (DNA): TGCAGTGCTAGACAGGGGCTCTATCAGCCCCAGCATTTT. Encoded protein: CSARQGLYQPQHF.

This clonotype was recorded many times. The CDR3 sequence: CASRTLAGVGNEQFF. The CDR3 bases are TGTGCCAGCAGAACTCTAGCGGGAGTAGGCAATGAGCAGTTCTTC. J is TRBJ2-1 and V is TRBV28, with 10 bases matching TRBD2. The CDR3 is 15 residues long. Looked up from germline, CDR1 is MDHEN and CDR2 is SYDVKM. V shed 6 bases and J 6 bases; nucleotides not matched to a gene: 8.

Many counts were recorded for this clonotype. V gene TRBV27 combines with J gene TRBJ2-5, with D maybe TRBD2 (6 bases). The germline V gene encodes CDR1 MNHEY and CDR2 SMNVEV (reference sequence). This CDR3 has 14 residues. The V end lost 3 bases, the J end lost 6 bases, and 14 bases lay between the germline ends. The CDR3 loop reads CASSLDSGMQTQYF. The DNA for the CDR3 is TGTGCCAGCAGTTTGGATAGCGGTATGCAGACCCAGTACTTC.

This clonotype was seen many times. The genes are TRBV7-3 and TRBJ2-3; 10 bases fit TRBD2. V gave up 5 bases and J gave up 3 bases; unmatched junction bases: 11. The CDR3 extends over 17 amino acids. Germline CDR1 reads SGHTA; CDR2 reads FQGTGA. The CDR3 here is CASSLGPPGLATDTQYF. CDR3 DNA: TGTGCCAGCAGCCTCGGCCCGCCGGGACTAGCGACAGATACGCAGTATTTT.

This clonotype occurred many times. The chain links TRBV27 to TRBJ1-1; the D gene is possibly TRBD1 (5 bases). CDR3 length: 14 amino acids. The germline gives CDR1 MNHEY, CDR2 SMNVEV (reference sequence). V was pared by 3 bases and J by 4 bases, with 12 bases between. The CDR3 DNA is TGTGCCAGCAGTTTTTCAATGGGGCGCACTGAAGCTTTCTTT. It codes for CASSFSMGRTEAFF.

Concerning this clonotype: Given a much more abundant clone one base away, this may be a read error. The chain joins TRBV20-1 to TRBJ2-7; 11 bases fit TRBD2. CDR1 DFQATT and CDR2 SNEGSKA come from the germline V gene (reference sequence). V shed 6 bases and J 5 bases; nucleotides not matched to a gene: 12. The CDR3 totals 15 residues. CDR3 amino acids: CSAGGLAGLFDEQYF. The CDR3, as DNA: TGCAGTGCGGGCGGACTAGCGGGCCTGTTCGACGAGCAGTACTTC.

This clonotype showed up many times. The J gene is TRBJ1-2, the V gene TRBV6-1, with D maybe TRBD1 (6 bases). Per the germline V gene, CDR1 is MNHNS and CDR2 is SASEGT. This CDR3 spans 14 amino acids. Trimming shortened V by 5 bases and J by 0 bases, and 10 bases separated the two germline ends. The CDR3 DNA reads as TGTGCCAGCAGTCTGGGACAAACTAACTATGGCTACACCTTC. This translates into CASSLGQTNYGYTF.

This clonotype was recorded many times. V gene TRBV11-2 combines with J gene TRBJ2-7; tentatively, D is TRBD1 or TRBD2 (5 bases each). V shed 5 bases and J shed 3 bases, with 14 bases lying between them. Per the germline V gene, CDR1 is SGHAT and CDR2 is FQNNGV. The CDR3 sequence is 14 residues long. For the CDR3, the DNA is TGTGCCAGCAGCCTCCGGGACGGAATCTACGAGCAGTACTTC. It yields the protein CASSLRDGIYEQYF.

This rearrangement joins TRBV20-1 to TRBJ2-5; D ambiguous. The CDR3 totals 12 residues. Trimming pared 5 bases from V and 2 bases from J, leaving 9 bases between. The germline CDR1 and CDR2 sequences are DFQATT and SNEGSKA (reference sequence). The CDR3 here is CSALVRQETQYF. CDR3 coding DNA: TGCAGTGCTTTGGTCAGGCAAGAGACCCAGTACTTC.

This clonotype has ten or more counts. The chain has TRBV11-2 and TRBJ1-1; 12 bases line up with TRBD1. The CDR3 sequence is 17 residues long. With 3 bases clipped from V and 5 bases from J, the junction kept 10 bases outside the gene matches. Per the germline V gene, CDR1 is SGHAT and CDR2 is FQNNGV. CDR3 DNA: TGTGCCAGCAGCTTCCGCGGGACAGGGGGCCCGGTAACTGAAGCTTTCTTT. It translates to CASSFRGTGGPVTEAFF.

There are many counts of this clonotype. The chain employs TRBV5-1 and TRBJ2-1; 12 bases map to TRBD2. The CDR3 has 17 amino acids. Trimming at V came to 7 bases and at J to 5 bases, leaving 13 bases not matched to a gene. Germline lookup yields CDR1 SGHRS and CDR2 YFSETQ. The chain's CDR3 is CASAGLRTSGTNNEQFF. CDR3 in DNA: TGCGCCAGCGCGGGACTCAGGACTAGCGGGACTAACAATGAGCAGTTCTTC. Full variable domain (rest looked up from reference TRBV5-1 and TRBJ2-1): KAGVTQTPRYLIKTRGQQVTLSCSPISGHRSVSWYQQTPGQGLQFLFEYFSETQRNKGNFPGRFSGRQFSNSRSEMNVSTLELGDSALYLCASAGLRTSGTNNEQFFGPGTRLTVL.

Ten or more counts support this clonotype. This chain connects TRBV6-1 to TRBJ2-1; 12 bases map to TRBD2. The CDR3 spans 15 residues. V lost 5 bases and J lost 10; bases outside the gene matches: 9. Germline V gene lookup returns CDR1 MNHNS and CDR2 SASEGT. Here the CDR3 reads CASSSGTSGWSEQFF. The CDR3 DNA follows: TGTGCCAGCAGTTCCGGGACTAGCGGGTGGTCGGAGCAGTTCTTC.

This clonotype was found many times. This chain connects TRBV7-2 to TRBJ2-5; 10 bases match TRBD2. V was clipped by 2 bases and J by 7 bases; unmatched bases: 13. This CDR3 has 17 residues. The V gene's germline CDR1 is SGHTA and CDR2 FQGNSA. The DNA of the CDR3 is TGTGCCAGCAGCTTAAATCGCTTAGCGGGAGGCCAGGGGACCCAGTACTTC. This translates into CASSLNRLAGGQGTQYF.

This clonotype was observed a handful of times. The chain recombines TRBV19 with TRBJ1-1, with D uncertain. The CDR3 is 15 amino acids. Per the germline V gene, CDR1 is LNHDA and CDR2 is SQIVND (reference sequence). V dropped 6 bases and J dropped 1 base, with 15 bases sitting between them. The CDR3 nucleotides read TGTGCCAGTAGCCCCCTGACTAGGAGGAACACTGAAGCTTTCTTT. Protein product: CASSPLTRRNTEAFF.

This clonotype was found a few times. The chain couples TRBV28 to TRBJ2-2, with 8 positions matching TRBD1. Germline loops: CDR1 MDHEN, CDR2 SYDVKM. This CDR3 comprises 18 residues. The trim removed 7 bases at V and 3 bases at J, leaving 16 bases unmatched. The CDR3 sequence is CASNPWGQGARYTGELFF. CDR3 sequence (DNA): TGTGCCAGCAATCCGTGGGGGCAGGGGGCGCGTTACACCGGGGAGCTGTTTTTT.